A selection of T cell receptor beta chains follows, all from one sample in a study of T cells in severe cutaneous drug reactions. TCRdb reworked the multiplex PCR reads into one entry per CDR3 protein, no DNA. Its listing shows approximately 9,700 distinct CDR3 sequences. The sequencing input was cells from a skin blister. The receptor set was obtained from a human donor with Stevens-Johnson syndrome, a severe cutaneous drug reaction. Each CDR3 is given with its conserved first and last residue. The size entry is marked missing in some rows and otherwise reads once, few, many or a size class.

.,TRBJ2-7,TRBV20-1,13,CSAGPSGSDEQYF
.,TRBJ2-3,TRBV20-1,14,CSADLGGRTDTQYF
medium-sized,TRBJ2-1,TRBV20-1,13,CSAQGRTGHEQFF
medium-sized,TRBJ1-1,TRBV20-1,11,CSARQGTEAFF
.,TRBJ2-1,TRBV20-1,16,CSARGFYTGRNNEQFF
.,TRBJ2-1,TRBV20-1,16,CSARGLSMSSYNEQFF
.,TRBJ1-4,TRBV20-1,13,CSARGPLGEKLFF
.,TRBJ2-3,TRBV29-1,15,CSVAGGRLNTDTQYF
.,TRBJ2-7,TRBV29-1,15,CSAQILAGPTYEQYF
.,TRBJ2-5,TRBV20-1,14,CSARTSGRGETQYF
.,TRBJ1-1,TRBV20-1,13,CSAVTGVYTEAFF
.,TRBJ2-2,TRBV29-1,13,CSIGTNPNGELFF
.,TRBJ2-7,TRBV29-1,13,CSVVVSLTLEQYF
.,TRBJ1-2,TRBV20-1,13,CSARGTDSYGYTF
.,TRBJ2-1,TRBV28,17,CASSLGSSGGHYNEQFF
.,TRBJ2-3,TRBV29-1,17,CSVEDLDPTGPTDTQYF
medium-sized,TRBJ2-1,TRBV12-3/TRBV12-4,12,CASSFGSNEQFF
.,TRBJ2-7,TRBV20-1,14,CSAPLSGRAFEQYF
.,TRBJ2-1,TRBV20-1,16,CSAPPSGGREGNEQFF
.,TRBJ2-1,TRBV20-1,15,CSARGVETSAVEQFF
.,TRBJ2-1,TRBV20-1,15,CSAETSEGLLNEQFF
.,TRBJ2-1,TRBV29-1,13,CSVEISAYNEQFF
medium-sized,TRBJ2-7,TRBV20-1,11,CSANDRAEQYF
.,TRBJ2-1,TRBV20-1,14,CSASGIPSSNEQFF
.,TRBJ2-3,TRBV20-1,16,CSARDSGTPSTDTQYF
.,TRBJ1-1,TRBV29-1,15,CSVATGGIANTEAFF
.,TRBJ1-1,TRBV20-1,14,CSATWTDLNTEAFF
.,TRBJ2-7,TRBV29-1,13,CSAVDQINYEQYF
.,TRBJ2-2,TRBV29-1,11,CSVVGTGELFF
.,TRBJ1-1,TRBV20-1,15,CSAREVGGRWTEAFF
medium-sized,TRBJ2-1,TRBV20-1,14,CSARDPESETEQFF
.,TRBJ2-4,TRBV20-1,12,CSASVQPNIQYF
.,TRBJ2-1,TRBV7-3,15,CASSLDRGAYNEQFF
.,TRBJ1-1,TRBV29-1,13,CSASGGPRTEAFF
.,TRBJ2-5,TRBV20-1,12,CSARVRQETQYF
.,TRBJ2-4,TRBV5-1,15,CASSLDRPEGDIQYF